The source of this T cell receptor beta chain is a study of OX40 agonist ivuxolimab in advanced cancers. Broadly, across the study: The costimulatory receptor OX40 (CD134) was targeted by ivuxolimab, a fully human IgG2 agonistic monoclonal antibody. Intravenous ivuxolimab was administered to patients every 2 weeks at six dose levels: 0.01, 0.1, 0.3, 1.5, 3 and 10 mg/kg. Among the approximately 54 dose-escalation patients, about 19 had hepatocellular carcinoma, about 15 melanoma, 9 renal cell carcinoma and 9 head and neck cancer. In the dose-escalation cohort, about four fifths of patients were male, and the mean age was approximately 60 years with a range of about 23 to 79. The paper describes the monotherapy dose-escalation part (N ≈ 51 patients) of the phase I trial of ivuxolimab. Partial responses occurred in three dose-escalation patients: two with cutaneous melanoma and one with hepatocellular carcinoma. Patients were allowed to have had prior anti-PD-1, anti-PD-L1 or anti-CTLA-4 therapy, and approximately 40% of the dose-escalation patients had been treated with checkpoint inhibitors. Peripheral TCRbeta sequencing aimed to test whether ivuxolimab altered TCR sequence diversity and caused clonal T-cell expansion.

For sequencing of the TCRbeta CDR3 region, genomic DNA was extracted from the sorted cells. The immunoSEQ Assay was used to sequence the TCRbeta CDR3 regions. TCRdb carries this immuneACCESS record with in-frame sequences only. Its versions omit some clonotypes, under half of them owing to an unresolved V gene in the studies checked, with the rest unexplained. The sample yields about 25,000 clones; 65% to 90% were counted once. The ten largest clones take up roughly 16% of the sample. This clone was seen a handful of times. It lacks a known antigen. Per-base quality was not reported, and no clone a single base away is much larger than it. What the research found in general, with its limitations: After ivuxolimab, CD8+ T cells had more expanded clones than CD4+ T cells on average. At doses of 0.1 to 3.0 mg/kg, clonal expansion of both CD4+ and CD8+ T cells in blood was seen between baseline and week 6. In the 0.1-3.0 mg/kg groups, partial responders had among the lowest normalized peripheral clonal expansion, particularly in CD8+ T cells. Which antigens the clonally expanded peripheral T cells were specific for was not determined. Low levels of normalized T-cell clonal expansion were also seen in some patients who did not respond.

For this chain, trimming is 5 bases at the V end and 2 bases at the J end, and the number of junction bases without a gene match is 4. The CDR3 sequence holds 15 residues, the cysteine and phenylalanine included. Just the 45-base CDR3 DNA is kept, in frame starting at base 1. Via the germline V gene (reference sequence), CDR1 is SEHNR and CDR2 FQNEAQ. Patients with autoimmune disease history or receiving systemic immunosuppression were excluded from the trial. In every dose cohort, peripheral blood was drawn for TCR sequencing at baseline, cycle 4 day 1, and cycle 7 day 1. The samples were drawn from a first-in-human, open-label, multicenter phase I dose-escalation trial of ivuxolimab. Adults with locally advanced or metastatic head and neck squamous cell, hepatocellular, melanoma or renal cell carcinoma were enrolled in the trial. Before TCR sequencing, CD4+ T cells and CD8+ T cells from peripheral blood were sorted into separate populations.

The V and J genes are TRBV7-9 and TRBJ1-4, with 8 junctional bases fitting TRBD1. This specimen was CD4+ or CD8+ T cells sorted from blood, taken in a trial of the OX40 agonist ivuxolimab. The source of this sequence is an adult with an advanced solid tumor such as melanoma, head and neck, liver or kidney cancer. The CDR3 here reads CASSQTGGTNEKLFF. The nucleotides read TGTGCCAGCAGCCAAACAGGGGGGACTAATGAAAAACTGTTTTTT.